Each of the 28 T cell receptor beta chains below was sequenced from the same sample in a study of T cells after yellow fever vaccination. Using its own MiXCR run on the 5' RACE reads, TCRdb lists one record per CDR3 protein. The profile covers fewer than 450,000 distinct CDR3 sequences, with 3% to 4.5% appearing a single time and 20% to 25% taken by the ten largest. Sequenced material: PBMCs, taken 5 days after the yellow fever booster vaccination. The receptors originated from a man between 18 and 35 years old who received the YFV17D yellow fever vaccine.

This clonotype was picked up a small number of times. The chain is built from TRBV5-1 and TRBJ2-4, with D possibly being TRBD2 (5 bases). CDR3 size: 15 residues. V lost 0 bases, J lost 3 bases, and 10 bases lay in between. The germline gives CDR1 SGHRS, CDR2 YFSETQ. Here the CDR3 reads CASSLDPGFKNIQYF. The CDR3 DNA follows: TGCGCCAGCAGCTTGGATCCGGGATTCAAAAACATTCAGTACTTC.

This clonotype has at least ten counts. The CDR3 DNA sequence: TGTGCCAGCAGAACCGGGACAGGGAGCTCCTACAATGAGCAGTTCTTC. The encoded protein is CASRTGTGSSYNEQFF. The rearrangement joins TRBV12-3 or TRBV12-4 to TRBJ2-1; 9 nucleotides align to TRBD1. The CDR3 has 16 amino acids. The V segment lost 6 bases and the J segment 0 bases; nucleotides outside the gene matches: 6.

This clonotype was found a few times. V gene TRBV9 combines with J gene TRBJ1-1; TRBD1 matches 9 bases. V was pared by 3 bases and J by 1 base, with 7 bases of the junction left unmatched. The germline V gene encodes CDR1 SGDLS and CDR2 YYNGEE. This CDR3 contains 16 residues. CDR3 coding DNA: TGTGCCAGCAGCGGCCGGGACAGGGTGGCGAACACTGAAGCTTTCTTT. Protein product: CASSGRDRVANTEAFF.

This clonotype appeared a few times. The chain carries TRBV11-3 and TRBJ2-1; 10 nucleotides match TRBD2. The CDR3 consists of 15 residues. Trimming removed 1 base from V and 8 bases from J; junction bases left unmatched: 5. The V gene's germline CDR1 is SGHNT and CDR2 YENEEA. For the CDR3, the DNA is TGTGCCAGCAGCTTAGGAACTAGCGGGGCTGATGAGCAGTTCTTC. Residues: CASSLGTSGADEQFF.

The chain has TRBV12-3 or TRBV12-4 and TRBJ2-3; 7 bases agree with TRBD1. After removal of 6 bases from V and 4 bases from J, the junction contained 10 bases not matched to a gene. This CDR3 is 15 amino acids long. CDR3 sequence (DNA): TGTGCCAGCAGCTCACCCGGGACAGTCCCAGATACGCAGTATTTT. Translated, it gives CASSSPGTVPDTQYF.

This clonotype was found a few times. The chain recombines TRBV2 with TRBJ1-5; weak D call: TRBD1 (5 bases). This CDR3 has 15 residues. Trimming removed 3 bases from V and 7 bases from J, with 16 bases in between. The germline V gene encodes CDR1 SNHLY and CDR2 FYNNEI. This chain's CDR3 is CASSEAREYGQPQHF. The CDR3 bases are TGTGCCAGCAGTGAGGCCAGGGAGTATGGGCAGCCCCAGCATTTT.

This clonotype was observed at least ten times. The chain is built from TRBV2 and TRBJ1-1; TRBD1 matches at 8 bases. This CDR3 has 14 amino acids. V shed 6 bases, J shed 5 bases, and the junction held 8 bases outside the gene matches. Germline loops: CDR1 SNHLY, CDR2 FYNNEI. The DNA for the CDR3 is TGTGCCAGCAGCGCTTACGGACAGGGTACTGAAGCTTTCTTT. Protein product: CASSAYGQGTEAFF.

About this clonotype itself: Given a much more abundant clone one base away, this may be a read error. This chain links TRBV11-3 with TRBJ2-1; D is unclear. The germline gives CDR1 SGHNT, CDR2 YENEEA. V shed 0 bases and J shed 5 bases, with 2 bases lying between them. CDR3 length: 12 residues. The CDR3 coding sequence is TGTGCCAGCAGCTTAGAGCACAATGAGCAGTTCTTC. This encodes CASSLEHNEQFF. The full variable domain, its missing parts supplied by reference TRBV11-3 and TRBJ2-1, is EAGVVQSPRYKIIEKKQPVAFWCNPISGHNTLYWYLQNLGQGPELLIRYENEEAVDDSQLPKDRFSAERLKGVDSTLKIQPAELGDSAVYLCASSLEHNEQFFGPGTRLTVL.

V usage is TRBV5-1 and J usage is TRBJ2-2; perhaps TRBD1 as D (5 bases). Looked up from germline, CDR1 is SGHRS and CDR2 is YFSETQ. The CDR3 sequence is 19 residues long. The germline V and J ends were trimmed by 1 base and 1 base, with 20 bases remaining between them. CDR3 DNA sequence: TGCGCCAGCAGCTTGCCCTTTCCCCTGACCACAGGGAACACCGGGGAGCTGTTTTTT. It is translated as CASSLPFPLTTGNTGELFF.

Many counts were recorded for this clonotype. The V and J genes are TRBV7-2 and TRBJ1-1; D is unresolved. The CDR3 runs 14 residues. Germline CDR1 and CDR2: SGHTA and FQGNSA. V lost 6 bases and J 3 bases, leaving 14 bases between the germline ends. The DNA of the CDR3 is TGTGCCAGCAGTCTACACATGGGAGACACTGAAGCTTTCTTT. As protein: CASSLHMGDTEAFF.

This clonotype has at least ten counts. The J gene is TRBJ2-3, the V gene TRBV5-1; D uncertain. Trimming stripped 5 bases from V and 0 bases from J, with 13 bases between. CDR3 size: 15 residues. Germline CDR1 SGHRS, CDR2 YFSETQ. CDR3 protein: CASSGYTTSTDTQYF. The DNA for the CDR3 is TGCGCCAGCAGTGGCTATACGACTAGCACAGATACGCAGTATTTT.

The table lists this clonotype with many counts. The gene calls are TRBV7-2 and TRBJ1-3, with a weak D call TRBD1 (6 bases). The CDR3 covers 16 residues. Per the germline V gene, CDR1 is SGHTA and CDR2 is FQGNSA. V was cut by 5 bases and J by 0 bases, with 14 bases left in between. CDR3 DNA sequence: TGTGCCAGCAGCCCCCGACAGGTTCGCTCTGGAAACACCATATATTTT. It yields the protein CASSPRQVRSGNTIYF.

V gene TRBV7-9 combines with J gene TRBJ2-3; D unclear. The germline V and J ends were trimmed by 7 bases and 6 bases, with 11 bases remaining between them. Per the germline V gene, CDR1 is SEHNR and CDR2 is FQNEAQ (reference sequence). CDR3 length: 12 residues. This CDR3 is CASIQLGDTQYF. CDR3 DNA sequence: TGTGCCAGCATCCAACTCGGGGATACGCAGTATTTT.

This clonotype was seen only a few times. This chain joins TRBV20-1 and TRBJ2-1; 14 positions agree with TRBD2. The germline V gene encodes CDR1 DFQATT and CDR2 SNEGSKA (reference sequence). V was clipped by 1 base and J by 10 bases; unmatched bases: 6. The CDR3 totals 15 residues. CDR3 residues: CSARGTSGGPFEQFF. In DNA form, the CDR3 reads TGCAGTGCTAGAGGGACTAGCGGGGGGCCCTTCGAGCAGTTCTTC.

The sample holds a few counts of this clonotype. The gene calls are TRBV20-1 and TRBJ2-3; tentative D call: TRBD1 (5 bases). The germline V gene has CDR1 DFQATT and CDR2 SNEGSKA (reference sequence). V was trimmed by 4 bases and J by 7 bases, leaving 15 bases between them. CDR3 length: 13 amino acids. CDR3 sequence (DNA): TGCAGTGCTAAGGGGCAGGCGGAACATACGCAGTATTTT. Amino acids: CSAKGQAEHTQYF.

This clonotype was seen a few times. V is TRBV7-6 and J is TRBJ2-2; 11 nucleotides line up with TRBD1. The V gene's germline CDR1 is SGHVS and CDR2 FNYEAQ. The CDR3 spans 18 residues. V gave up 5 bases and J gave up 5 bases; unmatched junction bases: 13. In DNA, the CDR3 is TGTGCCAGCAGCCCCACCCCGGGACAGGGGGAATATACCGGGGAGCTGTTTTTT. Translated, it gives CASSPTPGQGEYTGELFF.

This clonotype came up many times. The chain uses TRBV4-3 and TRBJ2-3, with D maybe TRBD1 (6 bases). Germline V lookup: CDR1 LGHNA, CDR2 YSLEER. This CDR3 region has 16 residues. The V gene lost 4 bases and the J gene lost 0 bases, with 14 bases spanning the gap. CDR3 sequence: CASSPQGPPSTDTQYF. The CDR3 region has the DNA TGCGCCAGCAGCCCGCAGGGGCCGCCTAGCACAGATACGCAGTATTTT.

V gene TRBV20-1 combines with J gene TRBJ1-1, with no clear D. The CDR3 contains 14 residues. Germline-derived CDR1 and CDR2 are DFQATT and SNEGSKA (reference sequence). V was trimmed by 5 bases and J by 0 bases, leaving 13 bases between them. The CDR3 nucleotides are TGCAGTGCTGGCAGACACCTCATGAACACTGAAGCTTTCTTT. As protein: CSAGRHLMNTEAFF.

This clonotype has just a few counts. Written as DNA, the CDR3 is TGCAGCGTTCGACCGGGACGGTTTGGTGAGACCCAGTACTTC. Encoded protein: CSVRPGRFGETQYF. The gene calls are TRBV29-1 and TRBJ2-5; D possibly matches TRBD1 or TRBD2 (5 bases each). Per the germline V gene, CDR1 is SQVTM and CDR2 is ANQGSEA. Trimming pared 5 bases from V and 5 bases from J, leaving 18 bases between. This CDR3 region has 14 residues. Full variable domain (rest looked up from reference TRBV29-1 and TRBJ2-5): SAVISQKPSRDICQRGTSLTIQCQVDSQVTMMFWYRQQPGQSLTLIATANQGSEATYESGFVIDKFPISRPNLTFSTLTVSNMSPEDSSIYLCSVRPGRFGETQYFGPGTRLLVL.

This chain links TRBV4-3 with TRBJ2-3; D unresolved. The CDR3 length is 14 residues. V lost 1 base, J lost 5 bases, and 10 bases lay in between. Germline CDR1 and CDR2: LGHNA and YSLEER. The CDR3 coding sequence is TGCGCCAGCAGCCAAGTAGCATCTTTAGATACGCAGTATTTT. Its translation is CASSQVASLDTQYF.

This clonotype came up many times. V and J are TRBV2 and TRBJ1-1; D not certain. Germline V gives CDR1 SNHLY, CDR2 FYNNEI. Trimming removed 2 bases at V and 0 bases at J, with 13 bases between. The CDR3 has 16 amino acids. CDR3 sequence reads: CASSEQAAFMNTEAFF. CDR3 coding DNA: TGTGCCAGCAGTGAACAGGCGGCCTTCATGAACACTGAAGCTTTCTTT.

This clonotype has only a few counts. The V gene is TRBV5-1, the J gene TRBJ2-5; D is perhaps TRBD1 (5 bases). The V gene lost 0 bases and the J gene lost 10 bases, with 7 bases spanning the gap. Germline loops: CDR1 SGHRS, CDR2 YFSETQ. The CDR3 runs 11 residues. The CDR3 nucleotides are TGCGCCAGCAGCTTGGATAGGGGCCAGTACTTC. Translated, it gives CASSLDRGQYF.

V and J are TRBV7-2 and TRBJ2-7; no clear D gene. CDR3 size: 13 residues. V was trimmed by 1 base and J by 3 bases, leaving 7 bases between them. CDR1 is SGHTA and CDR2 is FQGNSA in the germline V gene. CDR3 coding DNA: TGTGCCAGCAGCTTAGATCCTGGCTACGAGCAGTACGTC. Its translation is CASSLDPGYEQYV.

This clonotype came up many times. V and J are TRBV5-1 and TRBJ1-1; weak D call: TRBD1 (5 bases). V dropped 1 base and J dropped 5 bases, with 15 bases sitting between them. The germline gives CDR1 SGHRS, CDR2 YFSETQ. The CDR3 totals 15 residues. CDR3 DNA: TGCGCCAGCAGCTTGAACGCACCGGGACCTACTGAAGCTTTCTTT. Amino acid sequence: CASSLNAPGPTEAFF. The whole variable domain, remainder taken from reference TRBV5-1 and TRBJ1-1, is KAGVTQTPRYLIKTRGQQVTLSCSPISGHRSVSWYQQTPGQGLQFLFEYFSETQRNKGNFPGRFSGRQFSNSRSEMNVSTLELGDSALYLCASSLNAPGPTEAFFGQGTRLTVV.

The chain joins TRBV7-9 to TRBJ2-2; TRBD1 matches 9 bases. Trimming cost V 8 bases and J 3 bases; bases outside gene matches: 7. CDR1 and CDR2 (germline): SEHNR, FQNEAQ (reference sequence). There are 15 residues in the CDR3. The DNA for the CDR3 is TGTGCCAGCGGATGGGGGACAGGGTACACCGGGGAGCTGTTTTTT. Encoded protein: CASGWGTGYTGELFF.

This clonotype has a handful of counts. This sequence joins TRBV20-1 and TRBJ1-1, with D maybe TRBD1 (5 bases). This CDR3 is built from 15 residues. Trimming stripped 0 bases from V and 3 bases from J, with 14 bases between. In germline, CDR1 is DFQATT, CDR2 SNEGSKA (reference sequence). The CDR3 nucleotides read TGCAGTGCTAGAGATCCCGGCAGGGCGGACACTGAAGCTTTCTTT. It translates to CSARDPGRADTEAFF.

CDR3 loop: CATSRPGTANYGYTF. The CDR3 DNA reads as TGTGCCACCAGCAGACCCGGGACAGCTAACTATGGCTACACCTTC. V usage is TRBV15 and J usage is TRBJ1-2; TRBD1 aligns across 7 bases. Trimming at V came to 2 bases and at J to 0 bases, leaving 3 bases not matched to a gene. From germline, CDR1 is LNHNV and CDR2 YYDKDF (reference sequence). This CDR3 has 15 residues.

This clonotype was counted at least ten times. The rearrangement uses TRBV7-2 and TRBJ2-1; D may be TRBD1 (5 bases). The germline CDR1 and CDR2 sequences are SGHTA and FQGNSA. This CDR3 region has 14 residues. Trimming left V 8 bases short and J 0 bases short, with 11 bases between. CDR3 sequence (DNA): TGTGCCAGCCGACAGTCCGGCTCCTACAATGAGCAGTTCTTC. This gives the protein CASRQSGSYNEQFF.